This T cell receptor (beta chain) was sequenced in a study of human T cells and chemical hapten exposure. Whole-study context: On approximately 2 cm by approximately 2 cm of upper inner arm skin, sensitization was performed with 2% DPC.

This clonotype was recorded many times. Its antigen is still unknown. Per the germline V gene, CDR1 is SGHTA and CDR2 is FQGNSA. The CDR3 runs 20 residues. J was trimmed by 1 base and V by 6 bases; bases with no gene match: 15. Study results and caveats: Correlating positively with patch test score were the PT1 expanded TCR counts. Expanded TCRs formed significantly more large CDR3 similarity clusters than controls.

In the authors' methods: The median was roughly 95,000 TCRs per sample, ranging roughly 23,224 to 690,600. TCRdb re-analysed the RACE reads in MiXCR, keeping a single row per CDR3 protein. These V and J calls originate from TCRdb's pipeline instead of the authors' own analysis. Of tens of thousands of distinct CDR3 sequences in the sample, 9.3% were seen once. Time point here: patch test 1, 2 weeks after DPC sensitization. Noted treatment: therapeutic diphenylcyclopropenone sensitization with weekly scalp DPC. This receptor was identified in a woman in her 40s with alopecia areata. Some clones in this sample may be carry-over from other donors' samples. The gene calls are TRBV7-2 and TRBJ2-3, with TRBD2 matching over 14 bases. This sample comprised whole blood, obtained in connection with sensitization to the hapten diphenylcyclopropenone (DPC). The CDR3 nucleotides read TGTGCCAGCAGGTTAAGACTAGCGGGGGGGCCCGTTTCTGGCACAGATACGCAGTATTTT. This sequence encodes CASRLRLAGGPVSGTDTQYF.